The clone carrying this T cell receptor (beta chain) showed up just once. The target antigen is unknown. This record belongs to a study of shared clonotypes between healthy human individuals. As for the study in general: Three CD4 naive, three CD4 memory, two CD8 naive and one CD8 memory plate were used per donor.

Study conclusions and caveats: Estimated clonotype richness was generally higher in naive than memory subsets. The study found about 5% of naive CD4 clonotypes shared across four donors.

The V end was cut by 4 bases, the J end by 0 bases, with 9 bases between. The germline V gene has CDR1 MNHNS and CDR2 SASEGT. The CDR3 spans 14 residues. Running of the assay took place at deep level. Produced via immunoSEQ multiplex PCR; TCRdb's table is partial and in-frame only. The sample carries about 1.5 million clones, 96% recorded once. Sequenced material: naive CD4+ T cells sorted from blood. The sample's subset: CD45RA+ positively selected. This receptor was obtained from a man aged 25 to 45 in good health. The genes are TRBV6-1 and TRBJ1-2; D not certain. CDR3 region: CASSGHTANYGYTF. The CDR3 DNA reads TGTGCCAGCAGTGGACATACGGCTAACTATGGCTACACCTTC.